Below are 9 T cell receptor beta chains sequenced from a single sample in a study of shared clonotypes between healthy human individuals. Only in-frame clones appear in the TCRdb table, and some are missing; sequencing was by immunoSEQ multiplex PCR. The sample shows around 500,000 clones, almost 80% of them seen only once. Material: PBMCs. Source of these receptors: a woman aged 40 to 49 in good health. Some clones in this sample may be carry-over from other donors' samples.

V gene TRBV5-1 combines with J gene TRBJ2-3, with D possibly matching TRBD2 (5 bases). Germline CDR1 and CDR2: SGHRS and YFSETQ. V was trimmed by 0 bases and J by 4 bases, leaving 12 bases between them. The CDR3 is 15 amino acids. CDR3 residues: CASSLGGSAADTQYF. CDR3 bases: TGCGCCAGCAGCTTGGGGGGTAGCGCAGCAGATACGCAGTATTTT.

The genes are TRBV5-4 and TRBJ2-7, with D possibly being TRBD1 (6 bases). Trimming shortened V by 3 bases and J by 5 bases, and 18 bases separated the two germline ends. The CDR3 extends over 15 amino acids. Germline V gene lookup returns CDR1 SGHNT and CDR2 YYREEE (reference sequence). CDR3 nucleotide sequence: TGTGCCAGCAGCTCTCACGACAGGAACCCCGACGAGCAGTACTTC. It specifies CASSSHDRNPDEQYF.

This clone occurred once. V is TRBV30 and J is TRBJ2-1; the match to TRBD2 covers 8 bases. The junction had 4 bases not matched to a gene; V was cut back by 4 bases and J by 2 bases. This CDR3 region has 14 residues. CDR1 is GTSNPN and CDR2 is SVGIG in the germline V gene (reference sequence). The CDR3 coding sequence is TGTGCCTGGACTCCGGGACTAGCCTACAATGAGCAGTTCTTC. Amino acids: CAWTPGLAYNEQFF.

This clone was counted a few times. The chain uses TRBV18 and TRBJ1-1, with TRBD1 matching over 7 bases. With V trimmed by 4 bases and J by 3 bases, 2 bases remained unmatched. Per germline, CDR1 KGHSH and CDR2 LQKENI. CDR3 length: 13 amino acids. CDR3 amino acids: CASSRDRDTEAFF. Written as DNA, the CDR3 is TGTGCCAGCTCACGAGACAGGGACACTGAAGCTTTCTTT.

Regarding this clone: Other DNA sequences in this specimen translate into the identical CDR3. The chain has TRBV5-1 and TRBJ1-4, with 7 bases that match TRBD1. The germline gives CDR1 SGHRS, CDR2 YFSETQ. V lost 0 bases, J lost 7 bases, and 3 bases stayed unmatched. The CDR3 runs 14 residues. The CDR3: CASSLGQGSEKLFF. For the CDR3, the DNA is TGCGCCAGCAGCTTGGGACAGGGAAGTGAAAAACTGTTTTTT.

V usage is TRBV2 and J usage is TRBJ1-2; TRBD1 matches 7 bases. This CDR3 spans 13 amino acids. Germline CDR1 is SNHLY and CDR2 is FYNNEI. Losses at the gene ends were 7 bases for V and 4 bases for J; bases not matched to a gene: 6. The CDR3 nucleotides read TGTGCCAGCAAAGGGGGACAGCTCTATGGCTACACCTTC. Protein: CASKGGQLYGYTF.

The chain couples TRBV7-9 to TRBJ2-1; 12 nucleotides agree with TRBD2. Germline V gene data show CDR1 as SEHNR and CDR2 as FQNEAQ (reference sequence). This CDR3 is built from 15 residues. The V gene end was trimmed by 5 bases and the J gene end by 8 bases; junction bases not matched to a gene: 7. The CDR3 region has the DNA TGTGCCAGCAGCCGACTAGCGGGAGTGCTTCATGAGCAGTTCTTC. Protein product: CASSRLAGVLHEQFF.

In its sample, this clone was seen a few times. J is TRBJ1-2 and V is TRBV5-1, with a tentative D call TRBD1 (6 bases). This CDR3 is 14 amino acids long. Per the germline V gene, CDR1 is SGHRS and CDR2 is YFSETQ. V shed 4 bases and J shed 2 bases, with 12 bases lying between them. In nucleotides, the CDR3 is TGCGCCAGCAGCCCCTATACAGGGAACTATGGCTACACCTTC. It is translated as CASSPYTGNYGYTF.

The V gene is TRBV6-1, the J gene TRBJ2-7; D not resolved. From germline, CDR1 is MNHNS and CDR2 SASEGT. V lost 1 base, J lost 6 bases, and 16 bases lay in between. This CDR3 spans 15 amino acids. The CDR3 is CASSEVWASPREQYF. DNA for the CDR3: TGTGCCAGCAGTGAAGTTTGGGCTAGTCCCCGCGAGCAGTACTTC.